This T cell receptor (beta chain) was profiled in a study of cytomegalovirus exposure and HLA in healthy donors. Study conclusions and caveats: The productive fraction for most TCR beta V segments was about 87% or about 30% in an earlier analysis.

In the PCR, 60 Vbeta and 13 Jbeta primers were used. This table comes from immunoSEQ multiplex PCR, and its TCRdb copy is limited to in-frame clones, with some not included. The top ten clones hold about 1.6% of a sample with some 110,000 clones, about four fifths of them seen once. Remarks on this clone: Its antigen is not identified.

The length of the CDR3 is 12 residues. Germline-derived CDR1 and CDR2 are LNHDA and SQIVND (reference sequence). The V end was cut by 7 bases, the J end by 4 bases, with 10 bases between. This clonotype was obtained from a man in his fifties in good health and CMV-seronegative. Sequencing was performed on PBMCs. The chain links TRBV19 to TRBJ1-2; no definite D call. This chain's CDR3 is CASNPGSYGYTF. The DNA of the CDR3 is TGTGCCAGTAATCCGGGAAGCTATGGCTACACCTTC.